Listed here are 10 T cell receptor beta chains from one sample, sequenced in a study of identical twins. Using its own MiXCR run on the 5' RACE reads, TCRdb lists one record per CDR3 protein. The sample has about 900,000 distinct CDR3 sequences, about 12% seen once. This sample also belongs to another study, concerning yellow fever vaccine responses in identical twins.

Input material: PBMCs. Every receptor here comes from a woman in her late teens or twenties in good health.

J is TRBJ2-2 and V is TRBV4-1, with 11 bases fitting TRBD2. The germline V gene has CDR1 MGHRA and CDR2 YSYEKL. The CDR3 extends over 21 amino acids. The V gene end was trimmed by 0 bases and the J gene end by 4 bases; junction bases not matched to a gene: 16. The CDR3 here is CASSQERLAGGSWGTTGELFF. The CDR3 bases are TGCGCCAGCAGCCAAGAGAGGCTAGCGGGAGGTTCTTGGGGGACCACCGGGGAGCTGTTTTTT.

This sequence joins TRBV24-1 and TRBJ2-5; D not certain. The CDR3 length is 14 residues. Germline V gene data show CDR1 as KGHDR and CDR2 as SFDVKD. The V and J ends lost 1 base and 5 bases respectively, with 10 bases between them. Written as DNA, the CDR3 is TGTGCCACCAGTGATTTCGGTCTCTTGGAGACCCAGTACTTC. Its protein is CATSDFGLLETQYF.

In this sample, this clonotype turned up a few times. The chain employs TRBV7-9 and TRBJ1-1; D is uncertain. This CDR3 comprises 15 residues. V dropped 0 bases and J dropped 0 bases, with 8 bases sitting between them. Germline V gene sequence: CDR1 SEHNR, CDR2 FQNEAQ (reference sequence). The CDR3 here is CASSLAAPVNTEAFF. For the CDR3, the DNA is TGTGCCAGCAGCTTAGCAGCCCCCGTGAACACTGAAGCTTTCTTT.

V gene TRBV7-9 combines with J gene TRBJ2-1; D is ambiguous. Between the trimmed V and J ends, which lost 1 base and 0 bases, there was a span of 10 bases. Germline loops: CDR1 SEHNR, CDR2 FQNEAQ (reference sequence). The CDR3 covers 16 residues. As DNA, the CDR3 is TGTGCCAGCAGCTTAGTCATGTCGAGCTCCTACAATGAGCAGTTCTTC. As protein: CASSLVMSSSYNEQFF.

This clonotype came up many times. The CDR3 loop is CASSQDFGGTYNEQFF. The DNA of the CDR3 is TGCGCCAGCAGCCAAGATTTCGGGGGCACCTACAATGAGCAGTTCTTC. J is TRBJ2-1 and V is TRBV4-1; D assignment may be TRBD1 or TRBD2 (6 bases each). The CDR3 length is 16 residues. The germline CDR1 and CDR2 sequences are MGHRA and YSYEKL. Trimming took 0 bases from V and 2 from J, leaving 11 bases between them.

This clonotype was seen only a few times. The chain couples TRBV29-1 to TRBJ2-1; a weak D match, TRBD2 (7 bases). Trimming removed 6 bases at V and 0 bases at J, with 12 bases between. The CDR3 runs to 14 residues. The germline V gene encodes CDR1 SQVTM and CDR2 ANQGSEA. The CDR3 bases are TGCAGCGTGGGGGGCGGGAGCTCCTACAATGAGCAGTTCTTC. Protein sequence: CSVGGGSSYNEQFF.

This chain uses TRBV12-5 with TRBJ2-3; D is unresolved. The CDR3 extends over 15 amino acids. Germline values: CDR1 LGHNT, CDR2 FRNRAP. V was cut by 1 base and J by 2 bases, with 10 bases left in between. The CDR3 is CASGLATPTTDTQYF. The CDR3 DNA reads TGTGCTAGTGGTTTGGCGACTCCTACCACAGATACGCAGTATTTT.

This clonotype was picked up a small number of times. The genes are TRBV28 and TRBJ2-2; no reliable D call. CDR3 length: 14 amino acids. The germline gives CDR1 MDHEN, CDR2 SYDVKM. Trimming cost V 5 bases and J 0 bases, with 7 bases left between them. Written as DNA, the CDR3 is TGTGCCAGCAGTCGCAACACGAACACCGGGGAGCTGTTTTTT. Amino acids: CASSRNTNTGELFF.

The V and J genes are TRBV20-1 and TRBJ2-2, with D possibly being TRBD1 (7 bases). The CDR3 has 15 residues. The V gene's germline CDR1 is DFQATT and CDR2 SNEGSKA (reference sequence). Trimming stripped 0 bases from V and 5 bases from J, with 13 bases between. CDR3 region: CSARDGGTVTGELFF. The CDR3 bases are TGCAGTGCTAGAGATGGGGGGACAGTGACCGGGGAGCTGTTTTTT.

The chain is built from TRBV11-2 and TRBJ1-1; D call uncertain. Trimming stripped 4 bases from V and 7 bases from J, with 13 bases between. Germline V gene lookup returns CDR1 SGHAT and CDR2 FQNNGV. The CDR3 has 13 residues. The CDR3 is CASSSGLANEAFF. The CDR3 DNA is TGTGCCAGCAGCTCAGGACTGGCTAATGAAGCTTTCTTT. Combining the CDR3 with reference TRBV11-2 and TRBJ1-1 gives the whole variable domain EAGVAQSPRYKIIEKRQSVAFWCNPISGHATLYWYQQILGQGPKLLIQFQNNGVVDDSQLPKDRFSAERLKGVDSTLKIQPAKLEDSAVYLCASSSGLANEAFFGQGTRLTVV.